A selection of T cell receptor beta chains follows, all from one sample in a study of blood T cells in healthy people across ages. Using its own MiXCR run on the 5' RACE reads, TCRdb lists one record per CDR3 protein. The sample has over a million distinct CDR3 sequences, approximately 59% seen once. The specimen was blood. Receptor source: a man aged 18 to 30 in good health. Both conserved end residues are part of each CDR3. Each record gives: D gene, clone size, J gene, V gene, CDR3 protein, CDR3 DNA. D genes are given only for firm matches. Size tells how often a clone was seen (once, few, many) or the class of an expanded clone, and some rows leave it out.

>TRBD1|-|TRBJ2-7|TRBV4-1
CASSTTKLTDRAPYEQYF
TGCGCCAGCAGCACGACTAAGCTAACGGACAGGGCCCCCTACGAGCAGTACTTC
>-|-|TRBJ2-3|TRBV29-1
CSVAKPKATDTQYF
TGCAGCGTTGCGAAACCTAAGGCCACAGATACGCAGTATTTT
>TRBD1|few|TRBJ1-1|TRBV29-1
CSTVGTGVNTEAFF
TGCAGCACCGTCGGGACAGGGGTGAACACTGAAGCTTTCTTT
>TRBD1|-|TRBJ2-2|TRBV10-3
CAIAAGTGYKDTGELFF
TGTGCCATCGCCGCCGGGACAGGGTATAAGGACACCGGGGAGCTGTTTTTT
>-|-|TRBJ1-6|TRBV11-2
CASSPVTAANSPLHF
TGTGCCAGCAGCCCAGTGACCGCGGCGAATTCACCCCTCCACTTT
>TRBD1|-|TRBJ2-7|TRBV12-3/TRBV12-4
CASSTQGISYEQYF
TGTGCCAGCAGTACACAGGGGATCTCCTACGAGCAGTACTTC
>TRBD2|-|TRBJ2-3|TRBV7-2
CASRGLAGGPDTQYF
TGTGCCAGCAGAGGACTAGCGGGGGGGCCTGATACGCAGTATTTT
>TRBD1|once|TRBJ1-1|TRBV6-1
CASPGTATTEAFF
TGTGCCAGCCCCGGGACAGCCACAACTGAAGCTTTCTTT
>-|-|TRBJ2-5|TRBV28
CASSLRAQITGETQYF
TGTGCCAGCAGTTTAAGGGCTCAAATTACGGGAGAGACCCAGTACTTC
>TRBD2|-|TRBJ2-7|TRBV4-1
CASSQAPTVGGGILYEQYF
TGCGCCAGCAGCCAAGCCCCCACGGTGGGCGGGGGTATTCTCTACGAGCAGTACTTC
>-|-|TRBJ2-4|TRBV7-2
CASHRTAEDIQYF
TGTGCCAGCCATAGGACAGCCGAGGACATTCAGTACTTC
>-|-|TRBJ1-4|TRBV7-9
CASSLVGSAGGNEKLFF
TGTGCCAGCAGCTTAGTTGGGTCGGCAGGAGGTAATGAAAAACTGTTTTTT
>TRBD1|-|TRBJ1-1|TRBV6-1
CASSEARGLWAEAFF
TGTGCCAGCAGTGAAGCGAGGGGGCTATGGGCTGAAGCCTTCTTT
>TRBD1|-|TRBJ2-7|TRBV4-3
CASSPATGPYEQYF
TGCGCCAGCAGCCCGGCGACAGGGCCCTACGAGCAGTACTTC
>TRBD1|-|TRBJ1-2|TRBV5-5
CASSLGTGPGYTF
TGTGCCAGCAGCTTGGGGACAGGACCAGGCTACACCTTC
>TRBD2|-|TRBJ2-5|TRBV4-1
CASSPQGAGLAGQETQYF
TGTGCCAGCAGTCCACAAGGAGCGGGACTAGCGGGGCAAGAGACCCAGTACTTC
>TRBD1|-|TRBJ1-1|TRBV25-1
CASSQTDRGNTEAFF
TGTGCCAGCAGTCAGACTGACAGGGGGAACACTGAAGCTTTCTTT
>TRBD1|-|TRBJ2-7|TRBV29-1
CSVVLGTGCEQYF
TGCAGCGTTGTTCTGGGGACAGGGTGCGAGCAGTACTTC
>TRBD1|-|TRBJ2-5|TRBV5-8
CASSLRQGVGNEQYF
TGTGCCAGCAGCTTGCGACAGGGAGTGGGCAATGAGCAGTACTTC
>TRBD2|few|TRBJ2-1|TRBV6-2/TRBV6-3
CASSYSLAGVSYNEQFF
TGTGCCAGCAGTTATTCCCTAGCGGGAGTTTCCTACAATGAGCAGTTCTTC
>-|-|TRBJ2-5|TRBV11-2
CASSYRDPIQETQYF
TGTGCCAGCAGCTACCGGGACCCGATCCAAGAGACCCAGTACTTC
>-|-|TRBJ2-3|TRBV9
CASSVSGGGGSDTQYF
TGTGCCAGCAGCGTATCTGGGGGGGGCGGATCAGATACGCAGTATTTT
>-|-|TRBJ2-3|TRBV27
CASSPTRVEATNTQYF
TGTGCCAGCAGTCCAACTAGGGTAGAAGCGACAAATACGCAGTATTTT
>TRBD2|-|TRBJ2-1|TRBV2
CASSDGLAGGPRFF
TGTGCCAGCAGTGATGGGCTAGCGGGGGGGCCGCGGTTCTTC
>TRBD1|-|TRBJ2-7|TRBV10-3
CAISDTGTGGYEQYF
TGTGCCATCAGTGACACGGGGACAGGGGGCTACGAGCAGTACTTC
>TRBD1|-|TRBJ1-1|TRBV29-1
CSVGTGSPEAFF
TGCAGCGTTGGGACAGGGAGTCCTGAAGCTTTCTTT
>-|-|TRBJ2-1|TRBV4-1
CASSPSRGRGVLNEQFF
TGCGCCAGCAGCCCGTCCAGGGGTAGAGGGGTATTAAATGAGCAGTTCTTC
>TRBD1|-|TRBJ2-6|TRBV14
CASSQRTGPSGANVLTF
TGTGCCAGCAGCCAAAGGACAGGCCCCTCTGGGGCCAACGTCCTGACTTTC
>TRBD2|-|TRBJ2-7|TRBV29-1
CSVAKLAGGMSYNEQYF
TGCAGCGTTGCTAAACTAGCGGGAGGGATGTCCTACAATGAGCAGTACTTC
>-|-|TRBJ2-3|TRBV2
CASSDPPSVEDGDTQYF
TGTGCCAGCAGTGATCCCCCTAGCGTCGAGGACGGAGATACGCAGTATTTT
>-|-|TRBJ2-7|TRBV6-5
CASSVRLEPNEQYF
TGTGCCAGCAGCGTGAGACTAGAGCCCAACGAGCAGTACTTC
>-|few|TRBJ1-2|TRBV10-3
CAISDQGNNYGYTF
TGTGCCATCAGTGACCAGGGTAATAACTATGGCTACACCTTC
>-|-|TRBJ1-4|TRBV7-9
CASSLEAGMPEKLFF
TGTGCCAGCAGCTTAGAAGCTGGAATGCCTGAAAAACTGTTTTTT
>-|-|TRBJ2-1|TRBV15
CATSRQAYYNEQFF
TGTGCCACCAGCAGACAGGCCTACTACAATGAGCAGTTCTTC
>TRBD2|-|TRBJ2-5|TRBV25-1
CASSGPRVVAGGIKETQYF
TGTGCCAGCAGTGGCCCTCGGGTGGTAGCGGGAGGTATTAAAGAGACCCAGTACTTC
>-|-|TRBJ1-1|TRBV9
CASSPSGEAFF
TGTGCCAGCAGCCCTAGCGGGGAAGCTTTCTTT
>TRBD1|few|TRBJ1-2|TRBV6-5
CASSYSMGQGVYGYTF
TGTGCCAGCAGTTACTCTATGGGACAGGGAGTCTATGGCTACACCTTC
>TRBD2|-|TRBJ2-3|TRBV12-5
CASGFAGGGTDTQYF
TGTGCTAGTGGTTTCGCGGGAGGAGGGACAGATACGCAGTATTTT
>-|-|TRBJ1-1|TRBV5-1
CASSTGPTEAFF
TGCGCCAGCAGCACGGGACCTACTGAAGCTTTCTTT
>-|-|TRBJ1-6|TRBV5-1
CASSLSGGSPLHF
TGCGCCAGCAGCTTGTCGGGAGGTTCACCCCTCCACTTT
>TRBD2|-|TRBJ2-7|TRBV20-1
CSARSLAGDYEQYF
TGCAGTGCTAGAAGTCTAGCGGGAGACTACGAGCAGTACTTC
>TRBD1|few|TRBJ2-7|TRBV10-3
CAIKRDRTYEQYF
TGTGCCATTAAAAGGGACAGGACCTACGAGCAGTACTTC
>-|-|TRBJ1-5|TRBV7-2
CASRLGIWQPQHF
TGTGCCAGCAGATTAGGGATCTGGCAGCCCCAGCATTTT
>-|-|TRBJ1-4|TRBV20-1
CSARHGEKLFF
TGCAGTGCTCGACACGGTGAAAAACTGTTTTTT
>TRBD2|-|TRBJ2-1|TRBV6-1
CAGTSGLAGSEQFF
TGTGCCGGAACCTCGGGACTAGCGGGATCTGAGCAGTTCTTC
>TRBD1|-|TRBJ1-2|TRBV20-1
CSATTGGYGYTF
TGCAGTGCCACCACAGGGGGCTATGGCTACACCTTC
>-|once|TRBJ2-1|TRBV2
CASSESRGEQFF
TGTGCCAGCAGTGAGTCTCGGGGTGAGCAGTTCTTC
>TRBD2|-|TRBJ2-3|TRBV14
CASSQLAGDADTQYF
TGTGCCAGCAGCCAACTAGCGGGAGACGCAGATACGCAGTATTTT
>-|-|TRBJ2-4|TRBV12-3/TRBV12-4
CASSPEDYKNTQYF
TGTGCCAGCAGTCCTGAGGACTACAAAAACACTCAGTACTTC
>TRBD1|-|TRBJ2-3|TRBV5-1
CASSFGGQGRVTDTQYF
TGCGCCAGCAGCTTTGGGGGACAGGGTAGGGTCACAGATACGCAGTATTTT
>-|-|TRBJ2-7|TRBV19
CASSIDRTATYEQYF
TGTGCCAGTAGTATAGATCGCACGGCTACCTACGAGCAGTACTTC
>-|-|TRBJ2-1|TRBV6-5
CASRGVFSYNEQFF
TGTGCCAGCAGGGGAGTCTTTTCTTACAATGAGCAGTTCTTC
>-|-|TRBJ1-2|TRBV13
CASSLGNSGLPNGYTF
TGTGCCAGCAGCTTAGGCAACTCGGGATTACCTAATGGCTACACCTTC
>-|-|TRBJ1-1|TRBV6-2/TRBV6-3
CASSTQGIGTEAFF
TGTGCCAGCAGCACCCAGGGTATAGGGACTGAAGCTTTCTTT
>TRBD2|few|TRBJ2-7|TRBV4-2
CASSHGLAGGESYEQYF
TGTGCCAGCAGCCACGGACTAGCGGGGGGCGAGTCCTACGAGCAGTACTTC
>TRBD2|-|TRBJ2-1|TRBV15
CATSRELANEQFF
TGTGCCACCAGCAGAGAACTAGCGAATGAGCAGTTCTTC
>-|-|TRBJ2-3|TRBV9
CASSVAGGRPLDTQYF
TGTGCCAGCAGCGTAGCAGGTGGGAGGCCCCTAGATACGCAGTATTTT
>-|-|TRBJ2-7|TRBV5-1
CASSLRAAISSPHEQYF
TGCGCCAGCAGCTTGAGGGCAGCGATATCTTCCCCACACGAGCAGTACTTC
>-|few|TRBJ1-6|TRBV2
CASSRDNSPLHF
TGTGCCAGCAGTCGAGATAATTCACCCCTCCACTTT
>-|once|TRBJ1-2|TRBV10-3
CAISESNQGSYGYTF
TGTGCCATCAGTGAGTCGAATCAGGGATCCTATGGCTACACCTTC